This TCR beta chain appears in the sequencing data of a study of T cells in Graves' hyperthyroidism and ophthalmopathy. This clonotype has only a few counts. Its antigen is not identified. It was RNA transcripts that yielded the amplified TCR beta CDR3 regions. With the HTBI primer set, the TCR CDR3 went through a first round of RT-PCR. TCRdb re-called the multiplex PCR reads through MiXCR, storing one row per CDR3 protein. The profile shows 550,000 to 600,000 distinct CDR3 sequences, roughly 46% of them singletons. Findings of the study overall: Most expanded thyroid clonotypes above 0.001 recurred in blood.

Clinical symptoms, serum thyroxine, TRAb, thyroid ultrasound and orbital computed tomography established diagnosis. The CDR3 sequence is 17 residues long. Germline loops: CDR1 LGHDT, CDR2 YNNKEL (reference sequence). V shed 4 bases and J 0 bases; nucleotides not matched to a gene: 8. V gene TRBV3-1 combines with J gene TRBJ1-1, with TRBD1 matching 10 bases. The sequence was collected from an adult woman with Graves' disease, either hyperthyroidism or ophthalmopathy (not recorded which). Sequencing was performed on peripheral blood or thyroid tissue (not recorded which). CDR3 nucleotides: TGTGCCAGCAGCCGTGGCGGGGACAGGGGCATGAACACTGAAGCTTTCTTT. This sequence encodes CASSRGGDRGMNTEAFF.